Listed here is a single T cell receptor (beta chain). Its matching antigen is unknown. Treatment of the sample: some 20 received Ad26.COV2.S at low or high dose, single or two shots; 5 received placebo; per-sample allocation not given. It was on day 63 after the first vaccine or placebo injection that samples were taken. Per germline, CDR1 SGHRS and CDR2 YFSETQ. Trimming cost V 0 bases and J 1 base, with 7 bases left between them. The length of the CDR3 is 14 residues. Sequenced by immunoSEQ multiplex PCR; TCRdb stores in-frame clones only, minus some. Of fewer than 300,000 clones detected, more than 70% appear once; the ten largest clones hold about 3.1%. The entry originates in a study of Ad26.COV2.S vaccination and SARS-CoV-2 variants. Across the whole study: Enrolled in COV1001, the donor was in the Ad26.COV2.S trial arm, which received the vaccine.

Study-wide results and limits: Responses of spike-specific T cells (both CD8+ and CD4+) reportedly showed substantial breadth after vaccination.

This chain uses TRBV5-1 with TRBJ2-5; possibly TRBD2 for D (5 bases). The TCR originated in a person aged 18-60 years who received the Ad26.COV2.S COVID-19 vaccine or a placebo. The source material was peripheral blood, sampled in a trial of Ad26.COV2.S vaccine versus placebo. CDR3 DNA: TGCGCCAGCAGCTTGGGACTACCCCAAGAGACCCAGTACTTC. Translated, it gives CASSLGLPQETQYF.